This is a list of T cell receptor beta chains from one sample in a study of early T cells in non-severe SARS-CoV-2 infection. Each CDR3 protein is one row after TCRdb ran MiXCR on the 5' RACE reads. The table shows around 60,000 distinct CDR3 sequences, with 20% to 25% occurring only once. The specimen was whole blood, collected at baseline. Receptors were obtained from an adult who was a healthcare worker with PCR-confirmed SARS-CoV-2 infection or an uninfected control (not recorded which). The CDR3 runs from the conserved cysteine through the conserved F or W. A D gene is named only where the DNA matches it firmly. The size field is filled for only some rows; it gives once, few, many or a size class.

d_gene: TRBD1
abundance: few
v_gene: TRBV11-2
j_gene: TRBJ2-1
CDR3nt: TGTGCCAGCAGCCAAATTGGAGGCAGGGGGCAGGATGAGCAGTTCTTC
CDR3aa: CASSQIGGRGQDEQFF

d_gene: NA
abundance: NA
v_gene: TRBV6-2/TRBV6-3
j_gene: TRBJ2-6
CDR3nt: TGTGCCAGCAGAGACCCGGCCCGGGCCAACGTCCTGACTTTC
CDR3aa: CASRDPARANVLTF

d_gene: NA
abundance: NA
v_gene: TRBV18
j_gene: TRBJ1-1
CDR3nt: TGTGCCAGCTCACCTCCTATGCGACAGAACACTGAAGCTTTCTTT
CDR3aa: CASSPPMRQNTEAFF

d_gene: TRBD1
abundance: many
v_gene: TRBV9
j_gene: TRBJ2-1
CDR3nt: TGTGCCAGCAGCGTAGGACCTTTGACAGGGGGGAGCTCCTACAATGAGCAGTTCTTC
CDR3aa: CASSVGPLTGGSSYNEQFF

d_gene: NA
abundance: NA
v_gene: TRBV29-1
j_gene: TRBJ1-1
CDR3nt: TGCAGCGTTTCGATAGAGTACACTGAAGCTTTCTTT
CDR3aa: CSVSIEYTEAFF

d_gene: NA
abundance: NA
v_gene: TRBV20-1
j_gene: TRBJ2-1
CDR3nt: TGCAGTGCTAGAGATCGATATACTGAGGGAAATGAGCAGTTCTTC
CDR3aa: CSARDRYTEGNEQFF

d_gene: NA
abundance: few
v_gene: TRBV27
j_gene: TRBJ2-7
CDR3nt: TGTGCCAGCAGTCCCAGAGACGGATCGGACGAGCAGTACTTC
CDR3aa: CASSPRDGSDEQYF

d_gene: TRBD1
abundance: NA
v_gene: TRBV30
j_gene: TRBJ2-3
CDR3nt: TGTGCCTGGAGTGGGGACAGGGGATCAGATACGCAGTATTTT
CDR3aa: CAWSGDRGSDTQYF

d_gene: NA
abundance: NA
v_gene: TRBV20-1
j_gene: TRBJ2-7
CDR3nt: TGCAGTGCTAGCCAGGGAAGCGACTACGAGCAGTACTTC
CDR3aa: CSASQGSDYEQYF

d_gene: TRBD1
abundance: few
v_gene: TRBV30
j_gene: TRBJ1-2
CDR3nt: TGTGCCTGGAGTGGGACAGGGTATAATGGCTACACCTTC
CDR3aa: CAWSGTGYNGYTF

d_gene: NA
abundance: NA
v_gene: TRBV9
j_gene: TRBJ2-2
CDR3nt: TGTGCCAGCAGCCCACGCCGAGCCGGCGCCGGGGAGCTGTTTTTT
CDR3aa: CASSPRRAGAGELFF

d_gene: NA
abundance: many
v_gene: TRBV12-3/TRBV12-4
j_gene: TRBJ1-5
CDR3nt: TGTGCCAGCAGTTTTGCCGGGGGCGCGGATCAGCCCCAGCATTTT
CDR3aa: CASSFAGGADQPQHF

d_gene: NA
abundance: many
v_gene: TRBV5-1
j_gene: TRBJ2-1
CDR3nt: TGCGCCAGCAGCTTGGCGGGGTTCTCCTACAATGAGCAGTTCTTC
CDR3aa: CASSLAGFSYNEQFF

d_gene: TRBD2
abundance: many
v_gene: TRBV9
j_gene: TRBJ2-2
CDR3nt: TGTGCCAGCAGCCCCGGGAGGGCTAGCGGCACCGGGGAGCTGTTTTTT
CDR3aa: CASSPGRASGTGELFF

d_gene: NA
abundance: NA
v_gene: TRBV3-1
j_gene: TRBJ2-7
CDR3nt: TGTGCCAGCAGCTTCCGGGACCGCTCCTACGAGCAGTACTTC
CDR3aa: CASSFRDRSYEQYF

d_gene: TRBD2
abundance: NA
v_gene: TRBV6-2/TRBV6-3
j_gene: TRBJ2-7
CDR3nt: TGTGCCAGCAGTTACGATCTAGCGGGGGCCGCTTCCTACGAGCAGTACTTC
CDR3aa: CASSYDLAGAASYEQYF

d_gene: NA
abundance: many
v_gene: TRBV10-2
j_gene: TRBJ2-1
CDR3nt: TGCGCCAGCAGTGAGTACTTCCTCTCGAATGAGCAGTTCTTC
CDR3aa: CASSEYFLSNEQFF

d_gene: NA
abundance: once
v_gene: TRBV29-1
j_gene: TRBJ1-4
CDR3nt: TGCAGCGGGGTTACAACTAATGAAAAACTGTTTTTT
CDR3aa: CSGVTTNEKLFF

d_gene: NA
abundance: few
v_gene: TRBV6-6
j_gene: TRBJ1-2
CDR3nt: TGTGCCAGCAGTCCGGGCCAGCTCGGCTACACCTTC
CDR3aa: CASSPGQLGYTF

d_gene: NA
abundance: few
v_gene: TRBV2
j_gene: TRBJ2-5
CDR3nt: TGTGCCAGCAGTGTCCGGACAAAAGAGACCCAGTACTTC
CDR3aa: CASSVRTKETQYF

d_gene: NA
abundance: NA
v_gene: TRBV7-9
j_gene: TRBJ2-2
CDR3nt: TGTGCCAGCAGCCCCCAGAGGCGAGATTACACCGGGGAGCTGTTTTTT
CDR3aa: CASSPQRRDYTGELFF

d_gene: NA
abundance: NA
v_gene: TRBV5-1
j_gene: TRBJ2-3
CDR3nt: TGCGCCAGCAGCTACGAGGGCTCTTCTGCAGATACGCAGTATTTT
CDR3aa: CASSYEGSSADTQYF

d_gene: NA
abundance: NA
v_gene: TRBV5-5
j_gene: TRBJ2-7
CDR3nt: TGTGCCAGCAGCGCCGGAAACTACGAGCAGTACTTC
CDR3aa: CASSAGNYEQYF

d_gene: TRBD1
abundance: NA
v_gene: TRBV13
j_gene: TRBJ1-2
CDR3nt: TGTGCCAGCAGCTCGACAGGACAGGACGGCTACACCTTC
CDR3aa: CASSSTGQDGYTF

d_gene: NA
abundance: NA
v_gene: TRBV10-1
j_gene: TRBJ2-5
CDR3nt: TGCGCCAGCAGTGAAAACGGGCAGAGCGAGACCCAGTACTTC
CDR3aa: CASSENGQSETQYF

d_gene: NA
abundance: few
v_gene: TRBV7-2
j_gene: TRBJ2-5
CDR3nt: TGTGCCAGCAGCCCCCGGACAGGCCGGGGGGAGACCCAGTACTTC
CDR3aa: CASSPRTGRGETQYF

d_gene: NA
abundance: many
v_gene: TRBV11-2
j_gene: TRBJ2-7
CDR3nt: TGTGCCAGCAGCTTAGATGTCGTTGCCGAGCAGTACTTC
CDR3aa: CASSLDVVAEQYF

d_gene: NA
abundance: NA
v_gene: TRBV7-6
j_gene: TRBJ2-7
CDR3nt: TGTGCCAGCAGCTTCCAGGGTCACGAGCAGTACTTC
CDR3aa: CASSFQGHEQYF

d_gene: TRBD2
abundance: NA
v_gene: TRBV19
j_gene: TRBJ2-7
CDR3nt: TGTGCCAGTAGTGGACTAGCGGGGGATTTATCCTACGAGCAGTACTTC
CDR3aa: CASSGLAGDLSYEQYF

d_gene: NA
abundance: NA
v_gene: TRBV7-9
j_gene: TRBJ2-6
CDR3nt: TGTGCCAGCAGTTTAGACAGCTCTGGGGCCAACGTCCTGACTTTC
CDR3aa: CASSLDSSGANVLTF

d_gene: NA
abundance: NA
v_gene: TRBV23-1
j_gene: TRBJ1-1
CDR3nt: TGCGCCAGCAGTAGAGCTTTCTTT
CDR3aa: CASSRAFF

d_gene: NA
abundance: few
v_gene: TRBV14
j_gene: TRBJ2-1
CDR3nt: TGTGCCAGCAGCGAGACAATTGGGGCCCCATACAATGAGCAGTTCTTC
CDR3aa: CASSETIGAPYNEQFF

d_gene: TRBD1
abundance: NA
v_gene: TRBV12-3/TRBV12-4
j_gene: TRBJ2-7
CDR3nt: TGTGCCAGCAGTGTGACAGGGATTTCCTACGAGCAGTACTTC
CDR3aa: CASSVTGISYEQYF

d_gene: NA
abundance: few
v_gene: TRBV6-6
j_gene: TRBJ2-1
CDR3nt: TGTGCCAGCAGTTACTCACAGGGCACCGACAATGAGCAGTTCTTC
CDR3aa: CASSYSQGTDNEQFF